One TCR beta chain is described in this entry. The CDR3 extends over 13 amino acids. V lost 3 bases to trimming and J lost 3 bases, with 7 bases between them. From germline, CDR1 is LNHDA and CDR2 SQIVND (reference sequence). Per the original data handling: Estimated nucleated cell counts came from reference gene primer amplification. Data came from immunoSEQ multiplex PCR; TCRdb stores just in-frame clones and leaves some out. That table furnishes V, J and clone size, whereas the DNA furnished D and trimming. This table holds approximately 670,000 clones, about nine tenths found once. The data are from a study of blood T cell repertoires in COVID-19. The overall study: Acute and convalescent COVID-19 specimens originated in the United States, Italy and Spain. T cells, B-cell-depleted T cells, or PBMCs supplied cDNA or gDNA.

The V gene is TRBV19, the J gene TRBJ2-3, with D perhaps matching TRBD1 (5 bases). The TCR was taken from a woman aged 18-29 years with acute or convalescent COVID-19. Sequenced sample: peripheral blood. The CDR3 nucleotides read TGTGCCAGTAGTATTCAGGGAACAGATACGCAGTATTTT. Protein sequence: CASSIQGTDTQYF.